A single sample is the source of the 10 T cell receptor beta chains below, sequenced in a study of CD8 T cells in Susac syndrome. RNA, at about 0.45 to 1 ug, was reverse transcribed with random hexamers. One entry per CDR3 protein results from TCRdb running MiXCR on the immunoSEQ multiplex PCR reads. The sample contains 70,000 to 100,000 distinct CDR3 sequences, roughly 91% of which appear only once. The sequenced sample consisted of CD8+ T cells from PBMCs. All receptors derive from a human donor in good health.

The chain combines TRBV10-1 with TRBJ1-1; D is undetermined. V lost 3 bases and J lost 3, with 8 bases in between. The length of the CDR3 is 13 residues. Germline loops: CDR1 WNHNN, CDR2 SYGVQD (reference sequence). The CDR3: CASSDPGDTEAFF. CDR3 DNA: TGCGCCAGCAGTGACCCGGGTGACACTGAAGCTTTCTTT.

The J gene is TRBJ2-7, the V gene TRBV6-5; D may be TRBD1 (5 bases). The CDR3 length is 15 residues. From germline, CDR1 is MNHEY and CDR2 SVGAGI. The V end lost 4 bases, the J end lost 4 bases, and 17 bases lay between the germline ends. DNA of the CDR3: TGTGCCAGCAGTTCTCCTATGGGGCCGTGGTACGAGCAGTACTTC. Translation: CASSSPMGPWYEQYF.

J is TRBJ1-2 and V is TRBV29-1; D ambiguous. Trimming left V 4 bases short and J 6 bases short, with 6 bases between. This CDR3 spans 10 amino acids. Germline loops: CDR1 SQVTM, CDR2 ANQGSEA. DNA of the CDR3: TGCAGCGTTGTAGTGAATGGCTACACCTTC. Residues: CSVVVNGYTF.

The chain carries TRBV7-9 and TRBJ2-3, with a possible D match to TRBD2 (6 bases). Deletions cut 8 bases from V and 4 bases from J, with 13 bases between. This CDR3 comprises 13 residues. Germline values: CDR1 SEHNR, CDR2 FQNEAQ (reference sequence). CDR3 region: CASGTPGPDTQYF. The CDR3 DNA reads TGTGCCAGCGGGACTCCAGGGCCAGATACGCAGTATTTT.

This chain joins TRBV29-1 and TRBJ2-6; the match to TRBD1 covers 7 bases. Germline CDR1 SQVTM, CDR2 ANQGSEA. The CDR3 is made up of 14 amino acids. The V gene end was trimmed by 6 bases and the J gene end by 4 bases; junction bases not matched to a gene: 6. The CDR3 nucleotides read TGCAGCGTAGAAACAGGGGCGGGGGCCAACGTCCTGACTTTC. The encoded protein is CSVETGAGANVLTF.

This rearrangement joins TRBV27 to TRBJ1-6; 9 bases fit TRBD1. After removal of 3 bases from V and 7 bases from J, the junction contained 4 bases not matched to a gene. CDR3 length: 15 amino acids. In germline, CDR1 is MNHEY, CDR2 SMNVEV (reference sequence). The CDR3 coding sequence is TGTGCCAGCAGTTTGGGGACAGGGCTGAATTCACCCCTCCACTTT. As protein: CASSLGTGLNSPLHF.

The V gene is TRBV7-9, the J gene TRBJ2-5, with TRBD1 identical over 12 bases. J was trimmed by 4 bases and V by 4 bases; bases with no gene match: 7. The CDR3 has 16 residues. Germline V lookup: CDR1 SEHNR, CDR2 FQNEAQ (reference sequence). CDR3 loop: CASSSNGDRGPETQYF. The CDR3 nucleotides are TGTGCCAGCAGCTCCAATGGGGACAGGGGGCCAGAGACCCAGTACTTC.

The genes are TRBV6-5 and TRBJ1-2; 10 bases map to TRBD1. Germline CDR1 reads MNHEY; CDR2 reads SVGAGI. V shed 4 bases, J shed 5 bases, and the junction held 16 bases outside the gene matches. This CDR3 has 18 residues. The CDR3 sequence is CASSSPGTGVPKGYGYTF. The CDR3 bases are TGTGCCAGCAGTTCCCCCGGGACAGGGGTCCCTAAAGGGTATGGCTACACCTTC.

The chain combines TRBV7-3 with TRBJ1-6, with D unresolved. Trimming stripped 7 bases from V and 10 bases from J, with 14 bases between. Germline CDR1 SGHTA, CDR2 FQGTGA. This CDR3 contains 13 residues. CDR3: CASTTWEGSPLHF. The DNA for the CDR3 is TGTGCCAGCACCACCTGGGAGGGCTCACCCCTCCACTTT.

This clonotype was counted a few times. The V call is TRBV5-6, the J call TRBJ2-7; D perhaps matches TRBD1 (5 bases). V was cut by 4 bases and J by 2 bases, with 13 bases left in between. The CDR3 contains 14 residues. Germline V lookup: CDR1 SGHDT, CDR2 YYEEEE. The chain's CDR3 is CASSMTEDAYEQYF. The CDR3 DNA reads as TGTGCCAGCAGCATGACAGAGGATGCCTACGAGCAGTACTTC.